A single count supports the clone carrying this TCR beta chain. This sample stems from a study of blood T cell repertoires in COVID-19. Looking at the study overall: There were acute and convalescent COVID-19 samples, and they came from the United States, Italy and Spain. T cells, B-cell-depleted T cells, or PBMCs supplied cDNA or gDNA.

Authors' methods: The authors estimated nucleated cell counts from reference gene primer amplification. Method: immunoSEQ multiplex PCR; TCRdb's copy keeps in-frame clones and lacks some. D and trimming come from the DNA, and the V and J calls and clone size come from that table. The data show around 76,000 clones, with around nine tenths seen just once and about 6.1% held by the top ten. The sequence was obtained from a human donor in a cohort sampled during active COVID-19. The sequenced sample was peripheral blood.

The DNA for the CDR3 is TGTGCCACCAGGACAGGGGGGTCAGATACGCAGTATTTT. This translates into CATRTGGSDTQYF. The chain links TRBV7-3 to TRBJ2-3; 10 positions agree with TRBD1. This CDR3 contains 13 residues. V was pared by 10 bases and J by 4 bases, with 5 bases of the junction left unmatched. In germline, CDR1 is SGHTA, CDR2 FQGTGA.